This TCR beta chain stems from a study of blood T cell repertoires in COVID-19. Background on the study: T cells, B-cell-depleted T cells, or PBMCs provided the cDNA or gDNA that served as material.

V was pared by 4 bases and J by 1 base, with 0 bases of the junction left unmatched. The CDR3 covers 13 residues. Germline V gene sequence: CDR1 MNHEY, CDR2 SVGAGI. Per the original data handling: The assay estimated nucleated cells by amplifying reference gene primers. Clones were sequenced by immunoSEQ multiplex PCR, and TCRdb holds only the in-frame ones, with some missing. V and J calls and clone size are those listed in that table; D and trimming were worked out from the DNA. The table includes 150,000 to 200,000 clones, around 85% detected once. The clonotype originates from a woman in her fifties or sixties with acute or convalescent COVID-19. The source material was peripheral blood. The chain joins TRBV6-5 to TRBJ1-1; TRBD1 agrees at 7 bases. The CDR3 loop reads CASSWTGNTEAFF. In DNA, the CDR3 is TGTGCCAGCAGTTGGACAGGGAACACTGAAGCTTTCTTT.